A single sample gave rise to the 9 T cell receptor beta chains below, sequenced in a study of CD8 T cells in ankylosing spondylitis. TCRdb ran MiXCR on the 5' RACE reads and lists one entry per CDR3 protein. Of hundreds of thousands of distinct CDR3 sequences listed, less than 9.5% are singletons. The specimen was blood, either unsorted or a sorted T cell fraction (not recorded which). The receptors here all came from a female donor with ankylosing spondylitis or in good health (not recorded which).

In this sample, this clonotype turned up many times. V is TRBV5-1 and J is TRBJ2-1, with 8 bases matching TRBD2. The CDR3 extends over 15 amino acids. V was clipped by 4 bases and J by 7 bases; unmatched bases: 10. In germline, CDR1 is SGHRS, CDR2 YFSETQ. The DNA of the CDR3 is TGCGCCAGCAGCCGCAGCGGGAGTTCTGAGAATGAGCAGTTCTTC. Its protein is CASSRSGSSENEQFF.

This clonotype showed up many times. The chain links TRBV5-1 to TRBJ2-6, with D possibly matching TRBD1 (6 bases). V was pared by 4 bases and J by 3 bases, with 14 bases between. Germline V gives CDR1 SGHRS, CDR2 YFSETQ. The CDR3 is made up of 16 amino acids. CDR3 nucleotides: TGCGCCAGCAGCGAGACGACAGGTGATGGGGCCAACGTCCTGACTTTC. The encoded protein is CASSETTGDGANVLTF.

This chain uses TRBV7-8 with TRBJ1-4; D possibly corresponds to TRBD1 (5 bases). This CDR3 contains 17 residues. The germline CDR1 and CDR2 sequences are SGHVS and FQNEAQ. V gave up 8 bases and J gave up 0 bases, with 19 bases separating them. The CDR3 loop reads CASGGRGTFSTNEKLFF. The CDR3 nucleotides are TGTGCCAGCGGCGGGCGGGGGACCTTTTCAACTAATGAAAAACTGTTTTTT.

Of note for this clonotype: A much larger clone is a single base away; this may be a read error. This CDR3 is CASSPGPGSRIYNEQFF. The DNA of the CDR3 is TGCGCCAGCTCCCCGGGACCGGGATCGCGGATCTACAATGAGCAGTTCTTC. The gene calls are TRBV5-1 and TRBJ2-1; possibly TRBD1 or TRBD2 for D (5 bases each). Trimming shortened V by 7 bases and J by 3 bases, and 23 bases separated the two germline ends. Germline loops: CDR1 SGHRS, CDR2 YFSETQ. The CDR3 sequence is 17 residues long.

This clonotype was seen repeatedly, ten times or more. The chain's CDR3 is CASSLPRGTSGSPGWTGELFF. The CDR3 DNA follows: TGTGCCAGCAGTTTACCTCGAGGGACTAGCGGGAGCCCGGGCTGGACCGGGGAGCTGTTTTTT. This rearrangement joins TRBV12-3 or TRBV12-4 to TRBJ2-2; 14 nucleotides line up with TRBD2. Germline trimming cut 2 bases from V and 5 bases from J; bases unmatched to any gene: 16. The CDR3 consists of 21 residues.

The J gene is TRBJ2-7, the V gene TRBV12-3 or TRBV12-4, with D perhaps matching TRBD2 (7 bases). Trimming cost V 7 bases and J 7 bases, with 26 bases left between them. This CDR3 is 16 amino acids long. CDR3 sequence: CASTNGKGGGEAEQYF. The CDR3 DNA follows: TGTGCCAGCACCAACGGAAAAGGGGGGGGGGAAGCGGAGCAGTACTTC.

The chain is built from TRBV5-1 and TRBJ2-3; no definite D call. The germline gives CDR1 SGHRS, CDR2 YFSETQ. The CDR3 is 14 amino acids. V lost 3 bases, J lost 1 base, and 9 bases lay in between. The CDR3 DNA reads as TGCGCCAGCAGCTCGTTCTATGGCACAGATACGCAGTATTTT. It specifies CASSSFYGTDTQYF.

Ten or more counts support this clonotype. The V gene is TRBV5-1, the J gene TRBJ2-2, with D hard to call. Trimming shortened V by 2 bases and J by 0 bases, and 8 bases separated the two germline ends. The length of the CDR3 is 15 residues. Germline CDR1 is SGHRS and CDR2 is YFSETQ. The CDR3 DNA sequence: TGCGCCAGCAGCTTCGTAGCCGCGAACACCGGGGAGCTGTTTTTT. As protein: CASSFVAANTGELFF.

This clonotype was detected ten times or more. The CDR3 DNA sequence: TGTGCCAGCAGGGACCCGGGACTAGCGGGAGGGCCGTCGCACAATGAGCAGTTCTTC. Protein: CASRDPGLAGGPSHNEQFF. The genes are TRBV12-3 or TRBV12-4 and TRBJ2-1; 16 positions match TRBD2. The CDR3 is 19 residues long. Trimming removed 6 bases from V and 5 bases from J; junction bases left unmatched: 13.